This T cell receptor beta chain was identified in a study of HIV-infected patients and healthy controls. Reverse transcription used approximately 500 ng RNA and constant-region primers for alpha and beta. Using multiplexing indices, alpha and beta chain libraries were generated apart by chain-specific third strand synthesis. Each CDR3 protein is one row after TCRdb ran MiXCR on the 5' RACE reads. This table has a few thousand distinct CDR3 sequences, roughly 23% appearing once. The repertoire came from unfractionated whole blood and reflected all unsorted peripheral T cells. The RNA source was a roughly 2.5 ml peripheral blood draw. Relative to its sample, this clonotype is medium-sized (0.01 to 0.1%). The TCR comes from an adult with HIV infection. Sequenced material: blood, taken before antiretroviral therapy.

CDR3 coding DNA: TGTGCCAGCAGCAAGGACGGTGGTGCCTATAATTCACCCCTCCACTTT. Translated: CASSKDGGAYNSPLHF. The chain carries TRBV7-9 and TRBJ1-6; no firm D call. V lost 5 bases to trimming and J lost 2 bases, with 13 bases between them. The CDR3 totals 16 residues. CDR1 and CDR2 from the germline V gene are SEHNR and FQNEAQ (reference sequence).